The source of this T cell receptor beta chain is a study of blood T cell repertoires in COVID-19. As for the study in general: Each recovered donor of Cohort 3 presented with two negative PCRs, clearance, or symptom resolution. The United States, Italy and Spain were the sources of the acute and convalescent COVID-19 samples.

Here immunoSEQ multiplex PCR was the method, and the copy in TCRdb shows in-frame clones only, minus some. The table records approximately 150,000 clones, over 75% of them present only once. This study enrolled people aged about 18 to 90 from about 26 US geographic areas. Trimming cost V 4 bases and J 0 bases, with 9 bases left between them. This CDR3 comprises 14 residues. Germline-derived CDR1 and CDR2 are SGHRS and YFSETQ. The chain links TRBV5-1 to TRBJ2-3; TRBD2 might be the D (6 bases). Sequenced sample: PBMCs or T cells enriched from blood (not recorded which). The origin of this receptor is a man in his fifties in a cohort exposed to, infected with or recovered from COVID-19 (not recorded which). CDR3 in amino acids: CASSVTRSTDTQYF. The CDR3 coding sequence is TGCGCCAGCAGCGTGACTAGAAGCACAGATACGCAGTATTTT.